Listed here are 20 T cell receptor beta chains from one sample, sequenced in a study of CXCR3-negative and CXCR3-positive naive CD8 T cells. Regarding the study as a whole: More hydrophobic TRB CDR3s occurred in CXCR3-positive than in CXCR3-negative naive cells.

Which antigens these TCRs recognize remains unknown. The libraries of TRB cDNA were prepared using 5' RACE with UMI labels. TCRdb reprocessed the 5' RACE reads; each CDR3 protein has one entry and no DNA is given. Its clone listing holds 95,000 to 100,000 distinct CDR3 sequences. Sequenced input: naive CXCR3+ CD8+ T cells from blood. Subset specified: CD45RO-CCR7+CD27+CD95- naive CD8+ T cells expressing CXCR3 (TNR3+). These receptor sequences come from a human donor in good health. Some clones in this sample may be carry-over from other donors' samples.

The rearrangement joins TRBV29-1 to TRBJ2-7; TCRdb gives TRBD1 as the D gene, but with no DNA this cannot be confirmed. Germline CDR1 reads SQVTM; CDR2 reads ANQGSEA. This CDR3 spans 13 amino acids. The CDR3: CSVATGGAFEQYF.

The CDR3 spells CSAYKEEGRDYNEQFF. The chain recombines TRBV20-1 with TRBJ2-1; TCRdb selects TRBD2, and the lack of DNA leaves this call unchecked. CDR1 and CDR2 from the germline V gene are DFQATT and SNEGSKA (reference sequence). The CDR3 loop spans 16 amino acids.

CDR3 sequence reads: CASSSRLAGDYNEQFF. This chain uses TRBV27 with TRBJ2-1; the D gene TCRdb calls, TRBD2, cannot be checked with no DNA. Per germline, CDR1 MNHEY and CDR2 SMNVEV (reference sequence). CDR3 size: 16 residues.

This rearrangement joins TRBV29-1 to TRBJ2-7. Germline assignment: CDR1 SQVTM and CDR2 ANQGSEA. The length of the CDR3 is 13 residues. The CDR3 protein is CSVEGASTYEQYF.

The CDR3 sequence is CASSPKISLAASTDTQYF. The chain has TRBV4-3 and TRBJ2-3; TCRdb picks TRBD2, but there is no DNA to check that call. The germline V gene has CDR1 LGHNA and CDR2 YSLEER. CDR3 length: 18 residues.

V usage is TRBV29-1 and J usage is TRBJ2-1. CDR1 SQVTM and CDR2 ANQGSEA come from the germline V gene. This CDR3 comprises 14 residues. This CDR3 reads CSVFLGVSYNEQFF.

The gene calls are TRBV7-2 and TRBJ1-5; TCRdb calls TRBD1, which cannot be checked without DNA. This CDR3 comprises 14 residues. CDR1 SGHTA and CDR2 FQGNSA come from the germline V gene. CDR3 amino acids: CASSSGAGNQPQHF.

J is TRBJ2-6 and V is TRBV6-5. The CDR3 has 15 amino acids. CDR1 and CDR2 from the germline V gene are MNHEY and SVGAGI. The CDR3 loop is CASSYGTSGTNVLTF.

The chain combines TRBV6-6 with TRBJ2-3. This CDR3 spans 13 amino acids. Per germline, CDR1 MNHNY and CDR2 SVGAGI (reference sequence). The CDR3 spells CASSYRGADTQYF.

This chain uses TRBV6-6 with TRBJ2-7. CDR1 MNHNY and CDR2 SVGAGI come from the germline V gene (reference sequence). There are 11 residues in the CDR3. The CDR3 sequence is CASSITYEQYF.

The chain is built from TRBV5-1 and TRBJ2-1. CDR1 is SGHRS and CDR2 is YFSETQ in the germline V gene. The CDR3 is 14 residues long. The CDR3 sequence: CASSLMTDNNEQFF.

The J gene is TRBJ2-2, the V gene TRBV7-9; the TCRdb D gene call, TRBD1, has no DNA to confirm it. The CDR3 has 13 residues. CDR1 and CDR2 (germline): SEHNR, FQNEAQ (reference sequence). The chain's CDR3 is CASSHKTGAELFF.

V and J are TRBV12-5 and TRBJ2-5. The CDR3 totals 15 residues. Germline-derived CDR1 and CDR2 are LGHNT and FRNRAP. The CDR3 is CASGSSSLGQETQYF.

This rearrangement joins TRBV7-7 to TRBJ2-2; TCRdb returns TRBD1, unconfirmable since there is no DNA. The CDR3 spans 15 residues. The germline gives CDR1 SSHAT, CDR2 FNYEAQ (reference sequence). CDR3 sequence: CASSIDGGSTGELFF. Full variable domain (outside the CDR3, taken from reference TRBV7-7 and TRBJ2-2): GAGVSQSPRYKVTKRGQDVTLRCDPISSHATLYWYQQALGQGPEFLTYFNYEAQPDKSGLPSDRFSAERPEGSISTLTIQRTEQRDSAMYRCASSIDGGSTGELFFGEGSRLTVL.

This chain connects TRBV11-3 to TRBJ1-1; the D gene TCRdb calls, TRBD1, cannot be checked with no DNA. CDR1 SGHNT and CDR2 YENEEA come from the germline V gene. This CDR3 comprises 14 residues. CDR3 protein: CASSLGHLNTEAFF.

This chain joins TRBV6-5 and TRBJ2-2. The germline CDR1 and CDR2 sequences are MNHEY and SVGAGI. The CDR3 runs to 12 residues. The CDR3 loop reads CASSPETGELFF.

The rearrangement uses TRBV25-1 and TRBJ1-2. Per the germline V gene, CDR1 is MGHDK and CDR2 is SYGVNS. The CDR3 loop spans 12 amino acids. CDR3 sequence reads: CASSAGIYGYTF.

The CDR3 loop reads CASSIGDRNTEAFF. The rearrangement joins TRBV19 to TRBJ1-1. The CDR3 length is 14 residues. CDR1 is LNHDA and CDR2 is SQIVND in the germline V gene (reference sequence).

The chain carries TRBV10-3 and TRBJ1-1; the D gene TCRdb calls, TRBD1, cannot be checked with no DNA. The CDR3 sequence is 15 residues long. CDR1 and CDR2 (germline): ENHRY, SYGVKD. CDR3 in amino acids: CAITQGTGIENEAFF.

The V call is TRBV4-1, the J call TRBJ2-7; absent DNA, TCRdb's TRBD1 call cannot be checked. The CDR3 extends over 15 amino acids. The V gene's germline CDR1 is MGHRA and CDR2 YSYEKL. Here the CDR3 reads CASSQLSQGNHEQYF.